The sequence of this T cell receptor (beta chain) was determined in a study of cytomegalovirus exposure and HLA in healthy donors. The length of the CDR3 is 14 residues. The germline CDR1 and CDR2 sequences are SGHRS and YFSETQ. The V end was cut by 0 bases, the J end by 3 bases, with 8 bases between. It was with 60 Vbeta and 13 Jbeta primers that the PCR ran. Using immunoSEQ multiplex PCR, the repertoire was profiled, and TCRdb retains in-frame clones only, with some absent. In all, the sample yields roughly 60,000 clones. The chain employs TRBV5-1 and TRBJ2-3, with D possibly TRBD1 on 6 matching bases. This sequence originates from a woman younger than 35 in good health and CMV-seronegative. Sequencing input: PBMCs. This CDR3 reads CASSLGQETDTQYF. CDR3 sequence (DNA): TGCGCCAGCAGCTTGGGACAGGAGACAGATACGCAGTATTTT.